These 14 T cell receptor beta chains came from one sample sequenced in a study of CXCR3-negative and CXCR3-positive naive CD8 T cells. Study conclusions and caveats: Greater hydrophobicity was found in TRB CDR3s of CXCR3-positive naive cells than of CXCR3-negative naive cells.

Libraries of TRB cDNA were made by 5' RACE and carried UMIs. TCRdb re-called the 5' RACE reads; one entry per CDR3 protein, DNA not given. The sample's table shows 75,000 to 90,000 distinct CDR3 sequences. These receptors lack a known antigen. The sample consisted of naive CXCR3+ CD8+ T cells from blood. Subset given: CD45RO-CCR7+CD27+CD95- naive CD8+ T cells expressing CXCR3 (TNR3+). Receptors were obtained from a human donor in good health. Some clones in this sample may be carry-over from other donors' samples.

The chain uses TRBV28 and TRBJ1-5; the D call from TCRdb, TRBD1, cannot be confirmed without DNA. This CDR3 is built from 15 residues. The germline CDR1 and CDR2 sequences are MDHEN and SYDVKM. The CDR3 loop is CASREDRGPHQPQHF.

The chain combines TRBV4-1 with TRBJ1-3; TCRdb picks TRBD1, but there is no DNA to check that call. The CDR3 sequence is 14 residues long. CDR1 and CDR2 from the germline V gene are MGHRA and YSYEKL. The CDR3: CASSPQGTGNTIYF.

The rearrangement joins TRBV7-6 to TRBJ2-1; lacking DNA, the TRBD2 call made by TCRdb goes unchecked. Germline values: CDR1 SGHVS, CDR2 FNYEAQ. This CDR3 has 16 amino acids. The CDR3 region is CASSRTSANLYNEQFF.

CDR3 residues: CATSSIGAHNEQFF. V usage is TRBV15 and J usage is TRBJ2-1. Germline V gives CDR1 LNHNV, CDR2 YYDKDF (reference sequence). This CDR3 spans 14 amino acids.

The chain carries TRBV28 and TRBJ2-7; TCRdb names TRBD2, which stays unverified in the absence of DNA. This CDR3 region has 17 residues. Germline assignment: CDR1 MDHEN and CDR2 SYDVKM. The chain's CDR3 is CASSPDELLAGGYEQYF.

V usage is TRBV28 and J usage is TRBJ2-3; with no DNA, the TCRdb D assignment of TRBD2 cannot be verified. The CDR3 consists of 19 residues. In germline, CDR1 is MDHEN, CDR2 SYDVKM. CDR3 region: CASSFPPGLAGGDLDTQYF.

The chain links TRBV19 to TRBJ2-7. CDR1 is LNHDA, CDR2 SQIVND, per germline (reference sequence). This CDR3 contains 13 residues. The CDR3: CASSINKVDEQYF.

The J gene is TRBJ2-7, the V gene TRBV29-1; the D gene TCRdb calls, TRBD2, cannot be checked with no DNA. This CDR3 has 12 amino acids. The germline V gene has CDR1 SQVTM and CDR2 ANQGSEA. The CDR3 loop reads CSVERGGREQYF.

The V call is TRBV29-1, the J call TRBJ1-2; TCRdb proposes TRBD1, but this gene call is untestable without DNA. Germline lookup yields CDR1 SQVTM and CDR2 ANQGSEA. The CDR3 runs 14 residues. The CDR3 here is CSVEEPQGNYGYTF.

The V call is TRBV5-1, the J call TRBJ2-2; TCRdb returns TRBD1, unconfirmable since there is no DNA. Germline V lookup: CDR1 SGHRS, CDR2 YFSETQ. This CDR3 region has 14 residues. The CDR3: CASSKMPLTGELFF.

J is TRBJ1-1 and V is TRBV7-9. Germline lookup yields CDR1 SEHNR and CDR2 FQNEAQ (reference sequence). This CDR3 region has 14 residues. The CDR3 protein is CASSPGLWGTEAFF.

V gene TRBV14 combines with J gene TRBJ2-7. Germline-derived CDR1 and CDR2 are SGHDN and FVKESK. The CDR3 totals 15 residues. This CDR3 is CASSQLGHISYEQYF.

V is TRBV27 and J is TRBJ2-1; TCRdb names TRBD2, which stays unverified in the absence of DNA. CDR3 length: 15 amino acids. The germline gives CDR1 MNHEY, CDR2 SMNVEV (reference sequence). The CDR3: CASRDTSGAYNEQFF.

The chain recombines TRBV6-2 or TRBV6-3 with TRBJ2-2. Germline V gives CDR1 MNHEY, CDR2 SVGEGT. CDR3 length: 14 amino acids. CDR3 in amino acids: CASSPLVNAGELFF.